This T cell receptor (beta chain) was documented in a study of CD8 T cells in Susac syndrome. Sequencing targeted TCR beta in T cells from blood (CD8+ and CD4+). Healthy donors constituted the control group, matched for age and sex. TEMRA cells underwent FACS enrichment and CD8+ and CD4+ T cells underwent negative isolation. The CDR3 spans 12 residues. Per the germline V gene, CDR1 is SQVTM and CDR2 is ANQGSEA. V was pared by 6 bases and J by 5 bases, with 13 bases between. RNA was extracted with the RNeasy kit, and a quantity of roughly 0.45 to 1 ug was reverse transcribed using random hexamers. Amplification of TCR beta CDR3 across 54 Vbeta and 13 Jbeta was performed with immunoSEQ multiplex PCR. MiXCR was run by TCRdb on the immunoSEQ multiplex PCR reads, yielding one entry per CDR3 protein. The sample yields about 130,000 distinct CDR3 sequences, 90% to 95% seen once.

The specimen sequenced was CD4+ T cells from PBMCs. The TCR originated in a human donor in good health. The chain combines TRBV29-1 with TRBJ2-5; tentative D call: TRBD1 (5 bases). As DNA, the CDR3 is TGCAGCGTCGCGACAGATTGGGAGACCCAGTACTTC. It yields the protein CSVATDWETQYF.